This TCR beta chain was identified in a study of cytomegalovirus exposure and HLA in healthy donors. Findings of the study overall: Serostatus for CMV was the only available immune exposure information.

This clone was recorded once. The antigen remains unidentified. V gave up 1 base and J gave up 5 bases, with 14 bases separating them. The germline gives CDR1 SGHAT, CDR2 FQNNGV. The CDR3 length is 15 residues. PCR employed 60 Vbeta and 13 Jbeta primers. TCRdb keeps only in-frame clones here, not all; method: immunoSEQ multiplex PCR. Of about 180,000 clones in the sample, about 77% were seen once. The receptor comes from a woman aged 25 to 45 in good health and CMV-seropositive. Sequenced sample: PBMCs. J is TRBJ2-5 and V is TRBV11-2; D perhaps matches TRBD1 (7 bases). The CDR3 coding sequence is TGTGCCAGCAGCTTAGTCAGGGGGGCCCGTGAGACCCAGTACTTC. The encoded protein is CASSLVRGARETQYF.